One and the same sample provided the 27 T cell receptor beta chains below, sequenced in a study of cytomegalovirus exposure and HLA in healthy donors. Researchers ran the PCR with 60 Vbeta and 13 Jbeta primers. Sequenced by immunoSEQ multiplex PCR; TCRdb stores in-frame clones only, minus some. Of about 140,000 clones listed, 70% to 80% are singletons. The specimen was PBMCs. The receptors stem from a female donor in good health and CMV-seronegative.

V gene TRBV12-5 combines with J gene TRBJ2-1; D might be TRBD2 (6 bases). The CDR3 sequence is 13 residues long. Per the germline V gene, CDR1 is LGHNT and CDR2 is FRNRAP. V lost 6 bases and J 4 bases, leaving 10 bases between the germline ends. The CDR3 loop reads CASGDYSYNEQFF. The CDR3 DNA follows: TGTGCTAGTGGGGACTATTCTTACAATGAGCAGTTCTTC.

This rearrangement joins TRBV27 to TRBJ2-7, with D tentatively TRBD1 (5 bases). Trimming removed 3 bases from V and 0 bases from J, with 9 bases in between. This CDR3 has 14 amino acids. Germline loops: CDR1 MNHEY, CDR2 SMNVEV (reference sequence). The CDR3 reads CASSFLTGSYEQYF. In DNA form, the CDR3 reads TGTGCCAGCAGTTTCCTCACAGGCTCCTACGAGCAGTACTTC.

V gene TRBV9 combines with J gene TRBJ2-3; tentative D call: TRBD2 (6 bases). Germline CDR1 reads SGDLS; CDR2 reads YYNGEE. V was shortened by 2 bases and J by 0 bases, with 7 bases between the two germline ends. This CDR3 has 14 amino acids. The chain's CDR3 is CASSVSGSTDTQYF. For the CDR3, the DNA is TGTGCCAGCAGCGTTAGCGGAAGCACAGATACGCAGTATTTT. Full variable domain (outside the CDR3, taken from reference TRBV9 and TRBJ2-3): DSGVTQTPKHLITATGQRVTLRCSPRSGDLSVYWYQQSLDQGLQFLIQYYNGEERAKGNILERFSAQQFPDLHSELNLSSLELGDSALYFCASSVSGSTDTQYFGPGTRLTVL.

This chain joins TRBV30 and TRBJ1-1, with a tentative D call TRBD1 (5 bases). V gave up 2 bases and J gave up 6 bases, with 10 bases separating them. CDR3 size: 12 residues. Germline V gene lookup returns CDR1 GTSNPN and CDR2 SVGIG (reference sequence). CDR3 sequence: CAWSQGGAEAFF. The CDR3, as DNA: TGTGCCTGGAGTCAGGGTGGGGCTGAAGCTTTCTTT.

V is TRBV9 and J is TRBJ2-1, with D possibly matching TRBD1 (5 bases). Germline V lookup: CDR1 SGDLS, CDR2 YYNGEE. The CDR3 extends over 14 amino acids. Trimming removed 0 bases from V and 7 bases from J, with 11 bases in between. In nucleotides, the CDR3 is TGTGCCAGCAGCGTAGGTCAGGGAAGGAATGAGCAGTTCTTC. Translating gives CASSVGQGRNEQFF.

This clone showed up just a few times. CDR3 amino acids: CASSPGGQSFDEQFF. CDR3 DNA: TGCGCCAGCAGCCCAGGGGGACAGAGTTTTGATGAGCAGTTCTTC. This chain joins TRBV5-1 and TRBJ2-1, with 7 nucleotides matching TRBD1. Per germline, CDR1 SGHRS and CDR2 YFSETQ. V lost 4 bases, J lost 8 bases, and 12 bases stayed unmatched. CDR3 length equals 15 residues.

The chain employs TRBV5-4 and TRBJ2-5, with TRBD1 matching over 7 bases. With V trimmed by 5 bases and J by 3 bases, 7 bases remained unmatched. The germline V gene encodes CDR1 SGHNT and CDR2 YYREEE (reference sequence). The CDR3 has 14 amino acids. CDR3 sequence (DNA): TGTGCCAGCAGTCGGGGACAGAGAGAAGAGACCCAGTACTTC. Amino acids: CASSRGQREETQYF.

This clone is medium-sized by share. The chain links TRBV28 to TRBJ1-5; D may be TRBD1 (5 bases). The germline V gene has CDR1 MDHEN and CDR2 SYDVKM. The V end lost 5 bases, the J end lost 5 bases, and 16 bases lay between the germline ends. The CDR3 is 15 residues long. For the CDR3, the DNA is TGTGCCAGCAGTATCCCCTTCGACAGCCATCAGCCCCAGCATTTT. It translates to CASSIPFDSHQPQHF.

This clone has a single count. The germline gene is not matched at one end of the junction; a read error may be the cause. This chain connects TRBV7-8 to TRBJ2-1; TRBD2 might be the D (6 bases). The CDR3 loop spans 12 amino acids. The germline gives CDR1 SGHVS, CDR2 FQNEAQ. CDR3 nucleotides: TGTGCGAGCACCCTAGGGGAGGCTGAGCAGTTCTTC. It is translated as CASTLGEAEQFF.

The V call is TRBV7-2, the J call TRBJ1-1, with D perhaps matching TRBD1 (6 bases). Germline-derived CDR1 and CDR2 are SGHTA and FQGNSA. Between the trimmed V and J ends, which lost 4 bases and 13 bases, there was a span of 19 bases. The CDR3 has 13 residues. The CDR3 sequence: CASSSGHPPQGFF. CDR3 DNA sequence: TGTGCCAGCAGCTCGGGACACCCCCCCCAAGGTTTCTTT. The full variable domain, with the rest looked up from reference TRBV7-2 and TRBJ1-1, is GAGVSQSPSNKVTEKGKDVELRCDPISGHTALYWYRQSLGQGLEFLIYFQGNSAPDKSGLPSDRFSAERTGGSVSTLTIQRTQQEDSAVYLCASSSGHPPQGFFGQGTRLTVV.

V is TRBV30 and J is TRBJ2-6; TRBD1 aligns across 7 bases. The CDR3 extends over 15 amino acids. With 5 bases clipped from V and 0 bases from J, the junction kept 4 bases outside the gene matches. CDR1 and CDR2 from the germline V gene are GTSNPN and SVGIG (reference sequence). The CDR3: CAWGDSGSGANVLTF. In nucleotides, the CDR3 is TGTGCCTGGGGGGACAGTGGCTCTGGGGCCAACGTCCTGACTTTC.

This rearrangement joins TRBV4-1 to TRBJ2-3; D perhaps matches TRBD2 (7 bases). Germline CDR1 is MGHRA and CDR2 is YSYEKL. V lost 6 bases to trimming and J lost 3 bases, with 19 bases between them. This CDR3 is built from 16 residues. The CDR3 is CASRQPGGQLTDTQYF. In nucleotides, the CDR3 is TGCGCCAGCAGACAACCCGGGGGGCAGCTGACAGATACGCAGTATTTT.

This clone appeared a single time. This sequence joins TRBV4-1 and TRBJ2-3; 9 bases fit TRBD1. With 1 base clipped from V and 12 bases from J, the junction kept 5 bases outside the gene matches. The CDR3 spans 13 residues. Germline CDR1 and CDR2: MGHRA and YSYEKL. CDR3 in amino acids: CASSQGGTGIQYF. The CDR3, as DNA: TGCGCCAGCAGCCAAGGGGGGACAGGGATACAGTATTTT.

This chain uses TRBV28 with TRBJ2-5, with D possibly matching TRBD2 (6 bases). The germline gives CDR1 MDHEN, CDR2 SYDVKM. Trimming shortened V by 4 bases and J by 4 bases, and 22 bases separated the two germline ends. CDR3 length equals 17 residues. The CDR3 nucleotides read TGTGCCAGCAGTTCACCCCCGGTACTAGCAGCGTCAGAGACCCAGTACTTC. This translates into CASSSPPVLAASETQYF.

The J gene is TRBJ1-1, the V gene TRBV28; possible D gene TRBD1, 6 bases. CDR1 and CDR2 from the germline V gene are MDHEN and SYDVKM. V shed 6 bases and J shed 6 bases, with 14 bases lying between them. The CDR3 is made up of 13 amino acids. CDR3 DNA: TGTGCCAGCAGCGAACAGGGCGGCGCTGAAGCTTTCTTT. Residues: CASSEQGGAEAFF. Drawing the rest from reference TRBV28 and TRBJ1-1, the complete variable domain is DVKVTQSSRYLVKRTGEKVFLECVQDMDHENMFWYRQDPGLGLRLIYFSYDVKMKEKGDIPEGYSVSREKKERFSLILESASTNQTSMYLCASSEQGGAEAFFGQGTRLTVV.

This chain links TRBV21-1 with TRBJ2-5; TRBD1 is taken as the D call from the table, unchecked against the DNA. The last part of the DNA fits TRBJ2-7 better; the J call may be wrong. TRBV21-1 is recorded as a pseudogene. CDR3 length: 15 residues. Here the CDR3 reads CASSKAGGQPYEQYF. In nucleotides, the CDR3 is TGTGCCAGCAGCAAAGCGGGGGGACAGCCCTACGAGCAGTACTTC.

The rearrangement links TRBV29-1 to TRBJ1-1; 9 positions agree with TRBD1. This CDR3 has 14 amino acids. Per the germline V gene, CDR1 is SQVTM and CDR2 is ANQGSEA. J lost 5 bases, V lost 2 bases, and 6 bases had no gene match. The CDR3 region has the DNA TGCAGCGTTGAAACCGGACAGGGGAGAACTGAAGCTTTCTTT. It is translated as CSVETGQGRTEAFF.

The chain has TRBV6-5 and TRBJ1-5; D unclear. The CDR3 length is 15 residues. V gave up 2 bases and J gave up 1 base, with 9 bases separating them. Germline V CDR1 and CDR2: MNHEY, SVGAGI. CDR3 amino acids: CASSYRGDSNQPQHF. The CDR3 DNA reads TGTGCCAGCAGTTACCGAGGTGACAGCAATCAGCCCCAGCATTTT.

The table lists this clone with a count of one. The chain employs TRBV5-6 and TRBJ1-2; possibly TRBD1 for D (5 bases). CDR3 length equals 18 residues. Germline V gene data show CDR1 as SGHDT and CDR2 as YYEEEE. Between the trimmed V and J ends, which lost 0 bases and 3 bases, there was a span of 21 bases. CDR3 sequence: CASSLARKGRQQDYGYTF. CDR3 nucleotide sequence: TGTGCCAGCAGCTTGGCCAGGAAAGGTAGGCAACAGGACTATGGCTACACCTTC.

This rearrangement joins TRBV5-1 to TRBJ2-1; no reliable D call. The CDR3 runs to 14 residues. Germline V CDR1 and CDR2: SGHRS, YFSETQ. V was clipped by 0 bases and J by 7 bases, with 11 bases between them. The CDR3 region has the DNA TGCGCCAGCAGCTTGGATCCACTCGTGAATGAGCAGTTCTTC. It translates to CASSLDPLVNEQFF.

Only one count was recorded for this clone. This chain connects TRBV7-2 to TRBJ2-5; 15 bases are shared with TRBD2. The CDR3 extends over 18 amino acids. The V and J ends lost 3 bases and 4 bases, in that order; junction bases with no gene match: 9. Germline V gene lookup returns CDR1 SGHTA and CDR2 FQGNSA. The CDR3 loop reads CASSFRLPGLAGGETQYF. CDR3 nucleotides: TGTGCCAGCAGCTTCAGACTTCCGGGACTAGCGGGGGGAGAGACCCAGTACTTC.

This clone has more than one count but fewer than ten. The V and J genes are TRBV2 and TRBJ2-3; tentative D call: TRBD1 (7 bases). The ends were cut back, 8 bases at V and 2 bases at J, with 17 bases in the middle. The CDR3 extends over 15 amino acids. Germline assignment: CDR1 SNHLY and CDR2 FYNNEI. DNA of the CDR3: TGTGCCAGCGGGGAGGACAGGTTTTTCACAGATACGCAGTATTTT. Encoded protein: CASGEDRFFTDTQYF.

This chain uses TRBV7-9 with TRBJ2-3; D perhaps matches TRBD2 (5 bases). The CDR3 has 16 residues. Trimming stripped 5 bases from V and 0 bases from J, with 15 bases between. From germline, CDR1 is SEHNR and CDR2 FQNEAQ (reference sequence). CDR3 residues: CASSRGFLASTDTQYF. The CDR3 DNA reads as TGTGCCAGCAGCCGTGGGTTTCTAGCTAGCACAGATACGCAGTATTTT.

This sequence joins TRBV5-6 and TRBJ2-7; tentatively, D is TRBD2 (6 bases). Germline CDR1 reads SGHDT; CDR2 reads YYEEEE. The V end lost 4 bases, the J end lost 4 bases, and 9 bases lay between the germline ends. There are 12 residues in the CDR3. This CDR3 reads CASSGGSYEQYF. The CDR3 DNA sequence: TGTGCCAGCAGCGGGGGGTCATACGAGCAGTACTTC.

V and J are TRBV7-9 and TRBJ2-7, with D maybe TRBD2 (5 bases). CDR1 SEHNR and CDR2 FQNEAQ come from the germline V gene (reference sequence). V was pared by 5 bases and J by 5 bases, with 19 bases between. The CDR3 is 15 amino acids. CDR3 in DNA: TGTGCCAGCAGCCCCATCATGGCGGGTAGGAACGAGCAGTACTTC. Translating it yields CASSPIMAGRNEQYF.

A remark on this clone: One end of the junction varies from germline; a read error may be responsible. The genes are TRBV7-9 and TRBJ2-7; 13 nucleotides agree with TRBD2. The V gene's germline CDR1 is SEHNR and CDR2 FQNEAQ (reference sequence). The CDR3 extends over 17 amino acids. CDR3 nucleotides: TGTTCCAGCAGCTTAGCGACTAGCGGGAGGAGAGGTAACGAGCAGTACTTC. Translating it yields CSSSLATSGRRGNEQYF.

This chain links TRBV2 with TRBJ1-5, with 8 bases matching TRBD1. Per the germline V gene, CDR1 is SNHLY and CDR2 is FYNNEI. The CDR3 is 19 residues long. V lost 5 bases, J lost 0 bases, and 15 bases stayed unmatched. CDR3 loop: CASSHFRDRSRDSNQPQHF. The DNA of the CDR3 is TGTGCCAGCAGTCATTTCCGGGACAGGTCGAGGGATAGCAATCAGCCCCAGCATTTT.